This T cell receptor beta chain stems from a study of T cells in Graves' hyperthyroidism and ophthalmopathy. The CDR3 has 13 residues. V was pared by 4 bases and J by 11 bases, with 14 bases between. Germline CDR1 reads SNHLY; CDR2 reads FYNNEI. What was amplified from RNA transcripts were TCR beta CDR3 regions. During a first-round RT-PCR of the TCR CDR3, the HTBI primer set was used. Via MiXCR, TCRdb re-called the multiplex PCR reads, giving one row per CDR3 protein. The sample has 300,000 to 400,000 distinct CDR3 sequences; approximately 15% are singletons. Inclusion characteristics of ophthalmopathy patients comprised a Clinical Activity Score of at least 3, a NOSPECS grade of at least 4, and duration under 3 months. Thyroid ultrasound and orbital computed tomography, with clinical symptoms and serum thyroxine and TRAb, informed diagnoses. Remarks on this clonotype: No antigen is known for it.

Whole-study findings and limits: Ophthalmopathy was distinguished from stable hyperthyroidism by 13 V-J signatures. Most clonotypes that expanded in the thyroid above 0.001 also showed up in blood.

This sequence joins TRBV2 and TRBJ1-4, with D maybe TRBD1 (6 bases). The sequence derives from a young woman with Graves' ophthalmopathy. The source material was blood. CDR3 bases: TGTGCCAGCAGTGGAGACAGGAACGGGAAACTGTTTTTT. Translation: CASSGDRNGKLFF.